The 2 T cell receptor beta chains listed next were all sequenced from one sample in a study of blood T cell repertoires in COVID-19. Some clones are missing from TCRdb's copy, which holds only in-frame ones; the method was immunoSEQ multiplex PCR. The sample has more than 400,000 clones, 90% seen once. Sequenced sample: PBMCs or T cells enriched from blood (not recorded which). Receptor source: a man aged 18 to 30 who had recovered from COVID-19.

The V call is TRBV5-6, the J call TRBJ1-2, with 8 bases aligning to TRBD1. J lost 0 bases, V lost 7 bases, and 8 bases had no gene match. This CDR3 region has 15 residues. CDR1 is SGHDT, CDR2 YYEEEE, per germline. The CDR3, as DNA: TGTGCCAGCGGGACGACAGGGGCGGCTAACTATGGCTACACCTTC. The encoded protein is CASGTTGAANYGYTF.

The CDR3 DNA is TGCGCCAGCAGTGAAGACAGGGTACGCGGCTACACCTTC. Encoded protein: CASSEDRVRGYTF. This chain uses TRBV10-1 with TRBJ1-2; 7 bases match TRBD1. Germline loops: CDR1 WNHNN, CDR2 SYGVQD (reference sequence). CDR3 length equals 13 residues. With 3 bases clipped from V and 8 bases from J, the junction kept 6 bases outside the gene matches.